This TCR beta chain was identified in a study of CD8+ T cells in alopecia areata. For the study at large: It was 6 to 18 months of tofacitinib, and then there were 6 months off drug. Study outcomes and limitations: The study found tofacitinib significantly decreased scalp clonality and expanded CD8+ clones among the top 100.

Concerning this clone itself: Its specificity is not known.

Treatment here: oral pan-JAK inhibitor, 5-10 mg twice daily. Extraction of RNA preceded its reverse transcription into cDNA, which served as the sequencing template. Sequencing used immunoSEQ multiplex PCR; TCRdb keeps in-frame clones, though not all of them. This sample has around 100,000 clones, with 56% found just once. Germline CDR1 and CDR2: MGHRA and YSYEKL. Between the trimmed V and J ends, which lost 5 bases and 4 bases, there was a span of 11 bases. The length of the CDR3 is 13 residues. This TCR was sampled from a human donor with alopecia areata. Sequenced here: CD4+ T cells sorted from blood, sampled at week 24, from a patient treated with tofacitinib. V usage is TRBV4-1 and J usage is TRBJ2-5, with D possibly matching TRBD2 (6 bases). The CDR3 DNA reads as TGCGCCAGCAGCTCGGGGGTCCGAGAGACCCAGTACTTC. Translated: CASSSGVRETQYF.